This TCR beta chain was recovered during a study of cytotoxic CD8 clonotypes in ibrutinib-treated CLL (dated by TCRdb to the early 2020s). Context from the whole study: The cohort included roughly 15 treatment-naive and around 10 relapsed/refractory patients; 17 were IGHV unmutated. Responses were partial in approximately 24 patients and complete in 2; after median around 72 months follow-up, around 15 stayed in remission and roughly twelve progressed. The response samples were drawn at a median of approximately 12 months into treatment, with a range of about 6 to 40 months. On average, each sample yielded approximately 250,000 productive templates and about 100,000 productive rearrangements. Longitudinal samples were available for about 30% of the roughly 86 trial participants. Cryopreserved peripheral blood mononuclear cells were collected at three points: before therapy, at response, and at either sustained remission or disease progression. All remission and progressive disease samples were collected while patients were still receiving ibrutinib. General findings and caveats noted by the study authors: Sampling times were not matched between sustained-remission and progressing patients, and lymph node repertoires were not studied. Clonality increased at ibrutinib response, stayed stable in sustained remission, and fell back toward baseline at progression. At baseline, clonality was higher than in age-matched healthy donors and showed a strong correlation with circulating CD8+ T-cell counts. Public clonotypes were rare and either shrank or stayed stable during treatment, and the rise in clonality at ibrutinib response reflected expansion of private clonotypes.

Each clonotype received, on average, approximately 9.9x coverage in deep resolution sequencing performed on a MiSeq, where the target depth lay between 1 in 1 million and 1 in 200,000 T cells. TCR beta libraries were generated with the immunoSEQ hsTCRB Kit. The study's own analysis went as follows. ImmunoSEQ Data Assistant and ImmunoSEQ Analyzer were used for data analysis, and V, D and J genes were assigned according to IMGT definitions. Clonality, with values ranging from 0 to 1, was calculated as one minus the normalized Shannon entropy of productive rearrangement frequencies. Only overrepresented clonotypes making up at least 0.05% of the repertoire of each patient were included in the public clonotype analysis. Fewer than 15 age-matched healthy donor repertoires from immuneACCESS served as clonality controls. TCRdb carries this immuneACCESS record with in-frame sequences only. Its versions omit some clonotypes, under half of them owing to an unresolved V gene in the studies checked, with the rest unexplained. The D gene and trimming were derived from the DNA, and the V and J assignments and clone size from that table. This sample has roughly 190,000 clones in its table, and about two thirds of those were observed once. Around 15% of the sample rests with the top ten.

Via the germline V gene, CDR1 is KGHSH and CDR2 LQKENI. Counted from cysteine to phenylalanine, this CDR3 has 15 amino acids. Only the CDR3 DNA stays, 45 bases, in frame from base 1. The junction carries 15 bases between V and J, which are trimmed by 3 bases and 4 bases respectively. Concerning this clone itself: Its antigen is still unknown. No base quality information exists; no much larger clone differs at one position.

The meaning of the sample's time point label: roughly 2 years on ibrutinib. For TCR beta library preparation, around 2.1 micrograms of genomic DNA were extracted from the cryopreserved PBMCs. Longitudinal blood samples from CLL patients on ibrutinib monotherapy underwent high-throughput TCR beta sequencing. The patients were enrolled in a single-center, open-label phase 2 trial of ibrutinib monotherapy. The chain employs TRBV18 and TRBJ1-1; the D gene is possibly TRBD1, with 5 bases matching. The TCR comes from a human donor with chronic lymphocytic leukemia. The specimen comprised PBMCs, sampled after 24 months of ibrutinib treatment. The CDR3 amino acid sequence is: CASSPRERGSTEAFF. The DNA sequence is given as TGTGCCAGCTCACCCCGTGAGAGGGGTTCCACTGAAGCTTTCTTT.